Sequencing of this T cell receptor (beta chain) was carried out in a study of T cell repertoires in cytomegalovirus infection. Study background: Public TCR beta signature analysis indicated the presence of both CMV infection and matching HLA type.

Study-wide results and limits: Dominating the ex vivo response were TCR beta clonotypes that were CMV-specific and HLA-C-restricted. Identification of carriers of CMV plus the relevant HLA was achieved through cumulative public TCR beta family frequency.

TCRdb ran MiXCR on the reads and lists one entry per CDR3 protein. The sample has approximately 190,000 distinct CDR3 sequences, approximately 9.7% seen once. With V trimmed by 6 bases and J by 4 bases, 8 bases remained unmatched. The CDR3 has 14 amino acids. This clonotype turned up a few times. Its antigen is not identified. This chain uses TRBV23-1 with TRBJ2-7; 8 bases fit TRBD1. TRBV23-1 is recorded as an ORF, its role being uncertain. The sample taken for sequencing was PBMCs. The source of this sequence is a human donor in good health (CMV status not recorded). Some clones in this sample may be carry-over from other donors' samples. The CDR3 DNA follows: TGCGCCAGCAGCCCCGACAGGGGAGTGTACGAGCAGTACTTC. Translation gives CASSPDRGVYEQYF.